This TCR beta chain was documented in a study of CD8 T cells in Susac syndrome. Findings and caveats of the study: The study admitted that it had a relatively small number of individuals in its TCR sequencing and HLA analysis.

Negative isolation was used for CD8+ and CD4+ T cells and FACS enrichment for TEMRA cells. An amount of RNA that ranged from roughly 0.5 to 1 ug was reverse transcribed with random hexamers. TCRdb re-derived calls from the immunoSEQ multiplex PCR reads in MiXCR, one entry per CDR3 protein. Of over 150,000 distinct CDR3 sequences in the sample, 90% to 95% were seen once. Points on this clonotype: Its cognate antigen is unknown.

Sequencing was done on a sample of CD4+ T cells from PBMCs. This receptor was identified in a human donor with multiple sclerosis.

CDR3 DNA sequence: TGCAGTGCGGACGGACTAGCGGGTTACAATGAGCAGTTCTTC. Protein product: CSADGLAGYNEQFF. The chain has TRBV20-1 and TRBJ2-1, with TRBD2 identical over 11 bases. The germline CDR1 and CDR2 sequences are DFQATT and SNEGSKA (reference sequence). With V trimmed by 6 bases and J by 4 bases, 5 bases remained unmatched. The CDR3 covers 14 residues.